The 16 T cell receptor beta chains presented below share a single source sample, sequenced in a study of cytomegalovirus exposure and HLA in healthy donors (TCRdb year 2017). The library was prepared using the immunoSEQ multiplex PCR assay. The multiplex PCR relied on a mix of 60 forward primers for TCR Vbeta segments and 13 reverse primers for TCR Jbeta segments. This immuneACCESS table, as held by TCRdb, lists in-frame sequences with V and J called but not all clones. Of the missing ones, under half trace to an unresolved V gene in checked studies; the others have no known cause. This sample gives about 130,000 clones in total; roughly 83% of them show up just once. The ten largest clones represent 1.5% of the sample. The sequencing input was PBMCs. The receptors derive from a man aged 40-50 years in good health and CMV-seronegative.

The chain recombines TRBV2 with TRBJ2-7; the D gene is possibly TRBD2 (7 bases). CDR1 SNHLY and CDR2 FYNNEI come from the germline V gene. This CDR3 comprises 16 residues. Trimming pared 1 base from V and 2 bases from J, leaving 15 bases between. CDR3 DNA: TGTGCCAGCAGTGAAGTCAAGGGGGGGATGACCTACGAGCAGTACTTC. Amino acids: CASSEVKGGMTYEQYF.

Comments on this clone: Relative to the germline gene, one junction end is altered; a read error may explain this. This same CDR3 is encoded by further DNA sequences in the sample. The chain recombines TRBV5-1 with TRBJ1-1, with a possible D match to TRBD1 (5 bases). Germline CDR1 and CDR2: SGHRS and YFSETQ. The CDR3 has 15 residues. The CDR3 region has the DNA TGCGCCAGCAGCTTGGCGGGGGGGACCGGTGCTGAGGCTTTCTTT. It translates to CASSLAGGTGAEAFF.

The V gene is TRBV11-3, the J gene TRBJ2-1, with TRBD1 as a possible D gene (5 bases). The CDR3 has 13 residues. CDR1 and CDR2 from the germline V gene are SGHNT and YENEEA. The ends were cut back, 4 bases at V and 5 bases at J, with 9 bases in the middle. In DNA, the CDR3 is TGTGCCAGCAGCTCGACAGTTAACAATGAGCAGTTCTTC. It specifies CASSSTVNNEQFF.

This clone was detected only a few times. V is TRBV5-1 and J is TRBJ2-3; 9 nucleotides line up with TRBD2. Germline-derived CDR1 and CDR2 are SGHRS and YFSETQ. CDR3 length: 15 amino acids. V shed 3 bases, J shed 3 bases, and the junction held 5 bases outside the gene matches. The CDR3 region has the DNA TGCGCCAGCAGCTCTAGCGGGACCGTTACAGATACGCAGTATTTT. Its translation is CASSSSGTVTDTQYF.

The rearrangement uses TRBV11-1 and TRBJ2-1; TRBD2 is a possible D gene (5 bases). The CDR3 length is 15 residues. Per germline, CDR1 SGHAT and CDR2 FQDESV (reference sequence). V gave up 3 bases and J gave up 4 bases, with 13 bases separating them. In DNA form, the CDR3 reads TGTGCCAGCAGCTTTGAGCGGAACTCTTACAATGAGCAGTTCTTC. It is translated as CASSFERNSYNEQFF.

V is TRBV7-6 and J is TRBJ2-2, with D perhaps TRBD1 (6 bases). This CDR3 region has 17 residues. CDR1 is SGHVS and CDR2 is FNYEAQ in the germline V gene. V was clipped by 3 bases and J by 2 bases, with 16 bases between them. The CDR3 reads CASSFTSGTLNTGELFF. CDR3 bases: TGTGCCAGCAGCTTCACGTCAGGGACATTAAACACCGGGGAGCTGTTTTTT. The complete variable domain, with remaining parts taken from reference TRBV7-6 and TRBJ2-2, reads GAGVSQSPRYKVTKRGQDVALRCDPISGHVSLYWYRQALGQGPEFLTYFNYEAQQDKSGLPNDRFSAERPEGSISTLTIQRTEQRDSAMYRCASSFTSGTLNTGELFFGEGSRLTVL.

This sequence joins TRBV6-1 and TRBJ2-1; tentatively, D is TRBD1 (6 bases). Per the germline V gene, CDR1 is MNHNS and CDR2 is SASEGT. The CDR3 extends over 15 amino acids. Trimming pared 4 bases from V and 0 bases from J, leaving 10 bases between. In DNA, the CDR3 is TGTGCCAGCAGTGTGGGGGCGGGCTCCTACAATGAGCAGTTCTTC. Protein sequence: CASSVGAGSYNEQFF.

The chain joins TRBV6-1 to TRBJ1-5, with TRBD1 identical over 8 bases. J gave up 6 bases and V 5 bases, and 6 bases lay outside the gene matches. Germline CDR1 is MNHNS and CDR2 is SASEGT. This CDR3 is 14 amino acids long. The CDR3 DNA follows: TGTGCCAGCAGTTCAGGGGGCGGGCGTCAGCCCCAGCATTTT. Protein: CASSSGGGRQPQHF.

This clone was observed a handful of times. This chain links TRBV28 with TRBJ1-5; D not resolved. In germline, CDR1 is MDHEN, CDR2 SYDVKM. V was shortened by 3 bases and J by 0 bases, with 9 bases between the two germline ends. The CDR3 contains 15 residues. CDR3 DNA: TGTGCCAGCAGTTTTAGCCCGCATAGCAATCAGCCCCAGCATTTT. Residues: CASSFSPHSNQPQHF.

This chain uses TRBV5-4 with TRBJ1-6, with D perhaps TRBD1 (6 bases). Germline CDR1 and CDR2: SGHNT and YYREEE (reference sequence). This CDR3 has 14 amino acids. V lost 4 bases and J 7 bases, leaving 12 bases between the germline ends. The CDR3 protein is CASSLGGGNSPLHF. In nucleotides, the CDR3 is TGTGCCAGCAGCCTAGGGGGGGGGAATTCACCCCTCCACTTT.

V is TRBV5-1 and J is TRBJ2-1; 7 bases match TRBD2. V dropped 0 bases and J dropped 5; count of bases not matched to a gene: 5. The CDR3 contains 15 residues. From germline, CDR1 is SGHRS and CDR2 YFSETQ. The CDR3 reads CASSLDGTTDNEQFF. CDR3 bases: TGCGCCAGCAGCTTGGATGGGACTACGGACAATGAGCAGTTCTTC.

This sequence joins TRBV5-1 and TRBJ1-1; 9 nucleotides match TRBD1. The germline V gene has CDR1 SGHRS and CDR2 YFSETQ. The CDR3 contains 15 residues. Trimming cost V 2 bases and J 5 bases; bases outside gene matches: 7. DNA for the CDR3: TGCGCCAGCAGCTTACAGGGGGCCGTGGGGACTGAAGCTTTCTTT. Residues: CASSLQGAVGTEAFF.

The chain combines TRBV18 with TRBJ1-4, with 7 positions matching TRBD1. The ends lost 5 bases at V and 10 bases at J; junction bases unmatched: 7. CDR1 and CDR2 (germline): KGHSH, LQKENI. The CDR3 totals 13 residues. CDR3 region: CASSDRDSGKLFF. The CDR3 DNA sequence: TGTGCCAGCTCAGACCGGGACAGTGGAAAACTGTTTTTT.

The chain recombines TRBV5-1 with TRBJ2-7; 8 nucleotides align to TRBD2. The CDR3 is 15 amino acids. Trimming took 3 bases from V and 6 from J; bases not matched to a gene: 11. Germline V CDR1 and CDR2: SGHRS, YFSETQ. The CDR3 sequence is CASSSGGGGSGEQYF. CDR3 nucleotides: TGCGCCAGCAGCTCGGGTGGCGGGGGGTCAGGCGAGCAGTACTTC.

The chain is built from TRBV11-2 and TRBJ1-1, with D maybe TRBD1 (6 bases). V lost 5 bases and J lost 8, with 12 bases in between. The CDR3 is made up of 12 amino acids. Germline V gene data show CDR1 as SGHAT and CDR2 as FQNNGV. The CDR3 is CASSVTGPEAFF. Here the CDR3 DNA reads TGTGCCAGCAGCGTTACAGGGCCCGAAGCTTTCTTT.

The chain carries TRBV7-6 and TRBJ2-5; 15 bases line up with TRBD2. The V gene end was trimmed by 5 bases and the J gene end by 5 bases; junction bases not matched to a gene: 6. Germline assignment: CDR1 SGHVS and CDR2 FNYEAQ. The CDR3 has 16 amino acids. CDR3 sequence: CASSRTSGGEGETQYF. CDR3 nucleotide sequence: TGTGCCAGCAGCCGGACTAGCGGGGGGGAAGGGGAGACCCAGTACTTC.